These 30 T cell receptor beta chains were sequenced from one sample in a study of shared clonotypes between healthy human individuals. Profiled with immunoSEQ multiplex PCR; TCRdb holds only in-frame clones, not every one. The sample records about 1.1 million clones, around three quarters being singletons. Sequenced material: memory CD4+ T cells from PBMCs. Stated subset: CD45RA-negative fraction. The receptors stem from a man younger than 30 in good health. Some clones in this sample may be carry-over from other donors' samples.

The chain recombines TRBV7-3 with TRBJ2-3; 10 nucleotides agree with TRBD2. V shed 1 base and J 1 base; nucleotides not matched to a gene: 11. The CDR3 is made up of 19 amino acids. Germline V lookup: CDR1 SGHTA, CDR2 FQGTGA. CDR3 protein: CASSLMASGREVGTDTQYF. The DNA of the CDR3 is TGTGCCAGCAGCTTAATGGCCAGCGGGAGGGAGGTTGGCACAGATACGCAGTATTTT.

This clone has a handful of counts. The J gene is TRBJ2-1, the V gene TRBV7-9; the D is unclear. The CDR3 is 13 residues long. Germline V gives CDR1 SEHNR, CDR2 FQNEAQ (reference sequence). Trimming shortened V by 3 bases and J by 8 bases, and 11 bases separated the two germline ends. The chain's CDR3 is CASSLRSGYEQFF. The CDR3 nucleotides read TGTGCCAGCAGCTTGCGGAGTGGCTATGAGCAGTTCTTC.

The chain carries TRBV19 and TRBJ2-7; 7 nucleotides line up with TRBD2. The CDR3 spans 15 residues. Germline V gives CDR1 LNHDA, CDR2 SQIVND (reference sequence). The trim removed 1 base at V and 3 bases at J, leaving 6 bases unmatched. The chain's CDR3 is CASSIAAGEFYEQYF. Written as DNA, the CDR3 is TGTGCCAGTAGTATAGCGGCGGGAGAGTTCTACGAGCAGTACTTC. The variable domain in full, completed from reference TRBV19 and TRBJ2-7, reads DGGITQSPKYLFRKEGQNVTLSCEQNLNHDAMYWYRQDPGQGLRLIYYSQIVNDFQKGDIAEGYSVSREKKESFPLTVTSAQKNPTAFYLCASSIAAGEFYEQYFGPGTRLTVT.

The V call is TRBV7-8, the J call TRBJ1-5; TRBD1 might be the D (5 bases). V was trimmed by 2 bases and J by 6 bases, leaving 14 bases between them. The length of the CDR3 is 15 residues. From germline, CDR1 is SGHVS and CDR2 FQNEAQ. CDR3 loop: CASSLRRGSGQPQHF. CDR3 nucleotide sequence: TGTGCCAGCAGCTTACGTCGGGGGTCGGGTCAGCCCCAGCATTTT.

This clone turned up a few times. The J gene is TRBJ2-6, the V gene TRBV6-1; D may be TRBD1 (6 bases). The CDR3 has 15 amino acids. Trimming removed 8 bases at V and 3 bases at J, with 14 bases between. The germline V gene encodes CDR1 MNHNS and CDR2 SASEGT. In DNA, the CDR3 is TGTGCCAGCGACCCCAGGGGTGGTGGGGCCAACGTCCTGACTTTC. It encodes CASDPRGGGANVLTF.

The chain is built from TRBV5-4 and TRBJ2-7; 7 bases are a match to TRBD2. CDR3 length: 15 residues. The junction had 8 bases not matched to a gene; V was cut back by 2 bases and J by 3 bases. The germline CDR1 and CDR2 sequences are SGHNT and YYREEE (reference sequence). DNA for the CDR3: TGTGCCAGCAGCTTAGGCGGCGGGAGCGGCTACGAGCAGTACTTC. This gives the protein CASSLGGGSGYEQYF.

This clone was seen only a few times. This chain connects TRBV18 to TRBJ2-1, with 8 bases aligning to TRBD1. The CDR3 loop spans 13 amino acids. Per the germline V gene, CDR1 is KGHSH and CDR2 is LQKENI. The V gene end was trimmed by 3 bases and the J gene end by 9 bases; junction bases not matched to a gene: 4. CDR3 sequence (DNA): TGTGCCAGCTCACCCCACACAGGGGGTGAGCAGTTCTTC. Translating gives CASSPHTGGEQFF.

This clone has more than one count but fewer than ten. J is TRBJ2-5 and V is TRBV6-6, with TRBD1 matching 7 bases. From germline, CDR1 is MNHNY and CDR2 SVGAGI (reference sequence). V shed 6 bases, J shed 1 base, and the junction held 8 bases outside the gene matches. The CDR3 extends over 15 amino acids. The CDR3 DNA follows: TGTGCCAGCAGCCGTAAGACAGGGTTCCAAGAGACCCAGTACTTC. It yields the protein CASSRKTGFQETQYF.

This chain connects TRBV27 to TRBJ2-6; 10 nucleotides line up with TRBD1. CDR1 is MNHEY, CDR2 SMNVEV, per germline (reference sequence). The CDR3 is 20 residues long. V lost 2 bases to trimming and J lost 1 base; unmatched junction nucleotides: 11. Here the CDR3 reads CASSLVHPGTGVSGANVLTF. The CDR3 DNA follows: TGTGCCAGCAGTTTAGTTCACCCCGGGACAGGGGTATCTGGGGCCAACGTCCTGACTTTC.

V usage is TRBV5-6 and J usage is TRBJ2-7, with D perhaps matching TRBD1 (8 bases). Trimming pared 0 bases from V and 0 bases from J, leaving 19 bases between. This CDR3 comprises 18 residues. The germline CDR1 and CDR2 sequences are SGHDT and YYEEEE. The CDR3, as DNA: TGTGCCAGCAGCTTGGAACAGGGGGGGATTAGGAGCTCCTACGAGCAGTACTTC. Translation: CASSLEQGGIRSSYEQYF.

The table lists this clone with a count of one. The chain links TRBV28 to TRBJ2-6, with D maybe TRBD1 (5 bases). The germline V gene has CDR1 MDHEN and CDR2 SYDVKM. V dropped 5 bases and J dropped 4 bases, with 15 bases sitting between them. This CDR3 has 16 amino acids. CDR3 amino acids: CASSASRVTGANVLTF. The CDR3 DNA reads as TGTGCCAGCAGTGCCTCCAGGGTGACGGGGGCCAACGTCCTGACTTTC.

This clone was picked up one time. CDR3 protein: CASSFSGLNTEAFF. The CDR3 DNA follows: TGCGCCAGCAGCTTCAGCGGTTTGAACACTGAAGCTTTCTTT. This chain links TRBV5-1 with TRBJ1-1, with D unclear. CDR1 SGHRS and CDR2 YFSETQ come from the germline V gene. The V gene lost 2 bases and the J gene lost 0 bases, with 8 bases spanning the gap. CDR3 length: 14 amino acids.

The rearrangement links TRBV5-4 to TRBJ1-2; 12 nucleotides align to TRBD1. Germline loops: CDR1 SGHNT, CDR2 YYREEE (reference sequence). This CDR3 is 15 amino acids long. J was trimmed by 7 bases and V by 2 bases; bases with no gene match: 6. CDR3 region: CASSFRDRGLSGYTF. Written as DNA, the CDR3 is TGTGCCAGCAGCTTTAGGGACAGGGGGCTCTCTGGCTACACCTTC.

The rearrangement uses TRBV2 and TRBJ2-3; no clear D gene. V was pared by 6 bases and J by 1 base, with 20 bases between. This CDR3 has 17 residues. CDR1 and CDR2 (germline): SNHLY, FYNNEI. CDR3 in DNA: TGTGCCAGCAGCCCTCTCCCTAGGCTACTTGGCACAGATACGCAGTATTTT. Its protein is CASSPLPRLLGTDTQYF.

The genes are TRBV9 and TRBJ1-1, with 7 bases identical to TRBD1. The ends lost 4 bases at V and 2 bases at J; junction bases unmatched: 8. The CDR3 has 15 residues. CDR1 and CDR2 from the germline V gene are SGDLS and YYNGEE. In nucleotides, the CDR3 is TGTGCCAGCAGCTCGAAAGACAGGGTAAACACTGAAGCTTTCTTT. Amino acids: CASSSKDRVNTEAFF.

This chain links TRBV11-3 with TRBJ2-5; a weak D match, TRBD2 (5 bases). V was pared by 5 bases and J by 3 bases, with 10 bases between. Germline CDR1 SGHNT, CDR2 YENEEA. This CDR3 region has 13 residues. This CDR3 reads CASSPDSEETQYF. DNA of the CDR3: TGTGCCAGCAGCCCGGACTCGGAAGAGACCCAGTACTTC.

This rearrangement joins TRBV9 to TRBJ2-1; tentative D call: TRBD1 (5 bases). CDR3 length: 16 residues. Per the germline V gene, CDR1 is SGDLS and CDR2 is YYNGEE. V was pared by 0 bases and J by 4 bases, with 14 bases between. The chain's CDR3 is CASSVVARVEYNEQFF. For the CDR3, the DNA is TGTGCCAGCAGCGTAGTGGCCAGGGTTGAATACAATGAGCAGTTCTTC.

The genes are TRBV5-6 and TRBJ1-5; tentatively, D is TRBD1 (6 bases). The CDR3 runs 15 residues. V shed 3 bases and J shed 0 bases, with 10 bases lying between them. The germline V gene encodes CDR1 SGHDT and CDR2 YYEEEE. The CDR3 bases are TGTGCCAGCAGCTCTCAGGGGTATAGCAATCAGCCCCAGCATTTT. It translates to CASSSQGYSNQPQHF.

V is TRBV13 and J is TRBJ1-2; possibly TRBD1 for D (5 bases). This CDR3 contains 14 residues. Germline V lookup: CDR1 PRHDT, CDR2 FYEKMQ (reference sequence). Between the trimmed V and J ends, which lost 1 base and 4 bases, there was a span of 10 bases. This CDR3 reads CASSLVQAGYGYTF. The CDR3 bases are TGTGCCAGCAGCTTAGTACAGGCTGGCTATGGCTACACCTTC.

The rearrangement links TRBV7-8 to TRBJ2-7, with 7 bases matching TRBD1. Germline CDR1 SGHVS, CDR2 FQNEAQ. The V and J ends lost 3 bases and 2 bases, in that order; junction bases with no gene match: 7. This CDR3 contains 15 residues. The DNA for the CDR3 is TGTGCCAGCAGCTTGGATCACAGGGGACCCTACGAGCAGTACTTC. It translates to CASSLDHRGPYEQYF.

The chain combines TRBV28 with TRBJ2-1; TRBD1 might be the D (5 bases). This CDR3 spans 15 amino acids. Germline V lookup: CDR1 MDHEN, CDR2 SYDVKM. Trimming cost V 5 bases and J 1 base, with 12 bases left between them. The CDR3 nucleotides read TGTGCCAGCAGTAGGGGTGGACAATCCTACAATGAGCAGTTCTTC. This gives the protein CASSRGGQSYNEQFF.

J is TRBJ2-5 and V is TRBV5-1, with D unresolved. The germline V gene encodes CDR1 SGHRS and CDR2 YFSETQ. Deletions cut 0 bases from V and 5 bases from J, with 14 bases between. This CDR3 is built from 15 residues. CDR3 bases: TGCGCCAGCAGCTTGGACCCCTACTCAAGGGAGACCCAGTACTTC. This encodes CASSLDPYSRETQYF.

This rearrangement joins TRBV7-3 to TRBJ2-1; no clear D gene. The CDR3 runs to 17 residues. V was pared by 2 bases and J by 0 bases, with 14 bases between. Germline lookup yields CDR1 SGHTA and CDR2 FQGTGA. Here the CDR3 DNA reads TGTGCCAGCAGCTTATTCTCCGCGCGTAGCTCCTACAATGAGCAGTTCTTC. Translation: CASSLFSARSSYNEQFF.

V and J are TRBV15 and TRBJ2-3, with 7 positions matching TRBD2. V lost 7 bases, J lost 2 bases, and 12 bases stayed unmatched. Germline V CDR1 and CDR2: LNHNV, YYDKDF (reference sequence). The CDR3 covers 16 residues. CDR3 sequence: CATTPGGAGNTDTQYF. The CDR3 bases are TGTGCCACCACCCCGGGGGGAGCGGGGAACACAGATACGCAGTATTTT.

The rearrangement uses TRBV5-4 and TRBJ1-2, with TRBD1 identical over 7 bases. The V and J ends lost 4 bases and 2 bases, in that order; junction bases with no gene match: 5. From germline, CDR1 is SGHNT and CDR2 YYREEE (reference sequence). The CDR3 has 14 amino acids. For the CDR3, the DNA is TGTGCCAGCAGCAAGGACAGGTTCAACTATGGCTACACCTTC. It is translated as CASSKDRFNYGYTF.

The chain couples TRBV27 to TRBJ2-2; TRBD2 agrees at 9 bases. After removal of 5 bases from V and 6 bases from J, the junction contained 4 bases not matched to a gene. The CDR3 covers 14 residues. Germline V lookup: CDR1 MNHEY, CDR2 SMNVEV (reference sequence). The CDR3 DNA reads TGTGCCAGCAGTCTAATAGCGGGAGCCGGGGAGCTGTTTTTT. Its translation: CASSLIAGAGELFF.

This clone has a single count. This chain links TRBV2 with TRBJ1-5; D is uncertain. The V gene lost 4 bases and the J gene lost 2 bases, with 9 bases spanning the gap. The length of the CDR3 is 14 residues. Germline V CDR1 and CDR2: SNHLY, FYNNEI. The CDR3 is CASSADGGNQPQHF. CDR3 coding DNA: TGTGCCAGCAGTGCCGATGGGGGCAATCAGCCCCAGCATTTT.

The V and J genes are TRBV6-5 and TRBJ2-7; 7 positions match TRBD2. Germline-derived CDR1 and CDR2 are MNHEY and SVGAGI. The CDR3 runs 13 residues. V lost 6 bases and J lost 3; bases outside the gene matches: 5. The DNA for the CDR3 is TGTGCCAGCAGCCCACAGCGGGGCTACGAGCAGTACTTC. Its translation: CASSPQRGYEQYF.

The chain uses TRBV10-3 and TRBJ2-1, with a weak D call TRBD1 (5 bases). This CDR3 has 12 residues. Trimming removed 3 bases at V and 11 bases at J, with 11 bases between. Germline CDR1 is ENHRY and CDR2 is SYGVKD. In nucleotides, the CDR3 is TGTGCCATCAGTGAAGGCAGGGATAAGCAGTTCTTC. Translating it yields CAISEGRDKQFF.

This chain links TRBV7-8 with TRBJ1-2; D perhaps matches TRBD1 (6 bases). The ends were cut back, 5 bases at V and 8 bases at J, with 21 bases in the middle. Germline loops: CDR1 SGHVS, CDR2 FQNEAQ. This CDR3 is 15 amino acids long. CDR3: CASSQVGTSPLGYTF. The CDR3 DNA reads TGTGCCAGCAGCCAAGTAGGGACATCCCCATTGGGCTACACCTTC.